This T cell receptor beta chain was identified during a study of blood T cells in healthy people across ages. This clonotype has a handful of counts. Antigen specificity is unknown. The study, taken as a whole, reports: Long-lived donors had more naive CD4+ cells and higher diversity than aged donors.

Those donating, healthy Caucasian individuals from Russia, were aged about 6 to 100. CDR3 size: 15 residues. Trimming removed 5 bases from V and 7 bases from J, with 17 bases in between. Together with a sample-barcoded 5' primer, a J-beta primer mix was included in a second PCR lasting about 6 to 11 cycles. Every single cDNA molecule received a tag from a template-switch adaptor with 12 random nucleotides. No fewer than 2.5 million CDR3-containing paired-end reads came from each sample. TCRdb itself ran the 5' RACE reads through MiXCR, one entry per CDR3 protein. The sample shows 720,000 or so distinct CDR3 sequences, around 38% of them seen only once.

J is TRBJ1-4 and V is TRBV12-3 or TRBV12-4; unclear D gene. The sequenced sample consisted of blood. The receptor was derived from a man older than 75 in good health. Here the CDR3 reads CASSPTTLGIEKLFF. The CDR3 nucleotides are TGTGCCAGCAGTCCTACGACTCTGGGGATTGAAAAACTGTTTTTT.